The 22 T cell receptor beta chains given below trace back to one sample, sequenced in a study of T-cell reconstitution after alpha-beta-depleted transplantation in children. Unique molecular identifiers tagged the TCRbeta library. TCRdb reprocessed the PCR reads with MiXCR, giving one entry per CDR3 protein. The table has 130,000 to 150,000 distinct CDR3 sequences, 8% to 10% seen once. Material: PBMCs, mostly from graft donor cells, obtained 180 days after TCRalphabeta/CD19-depleted stem cell transplant. The receptors were sampled from a female patient aged 2-15 years who had a stem cell transplant for congenital amegakaryocytic thrombocytopenia, so the T cells may come from the graft donor.

With respect to this clonotype: With a much larger clone just one base away, this may be a read error. The chain links TRBV14 to TRBJ2-2; 7 bases align to TRBD2. Germline V gene lookup returns CDR1 SGHDN and CDR2 FVKESK. CDR3 length: 17 amino acids. The CDR3 DNA follows: TGTGCCAGCAGCCAAGATATGCCTAGCGGAGGGACCGGGGAGCTGCTTTTT. Its protein is CASSQDMPSGGTGELLF.

V is TRBV3-1 and J is TRBJ2-5; perhaps TRBD2 as D (6 bases). The CDR3 covers 18 residues. Trimming removed 4 bases from V and 2 bases from J, with 23 bases in between. Germline CDR1 LGHDT, CDR2 YNNKEL (reference sequence). The CDR3 DNA reads as TGTGCCAGCAGCCGCGGGAAAAAGATTACAAGACAGCAAGAGACCCAGTACTTC. It is translated as CASSRGKKITRQQETQYF.

This clonotype was observed a handful of times. The CDR3 spells CSAGQRETQYF. The CDR3, as DNA: TGCAGCGCGGGACAGCGGGAGACCCAGTACTTC. The rearrangement joins TRBV29-1 to TRBJ2-5; 7 bases align to TRBD1. CDR1 is SQVTM, CDR2 ANQGSEA, per germline. The CDR3 covers 11 residues. V dropped 7 bases and J dropped 5; count of bases not matched to a gene: 4.

The sample holds many counts of this clonotype. The CDR3 DNA sequence: TGTGCCAGCAGTTTATACTGGAACCACAATGAGCAGTTCTTC. Protein sequence: CASSLYWNHNEQFF. V usage is TRBV12-3 or TRBV12-4 and J usage is TRBJ2-1; the D is unclear. Trimming shortened V by 2 bases and J by 5 bases, and 10 bases separated the two germline ends. CDR3 size: 14 residues.

This clonotype has ten or more counts. The chain links TRBV10-3 to TRBJ2-6; TRBD1 matches 7 bases. This CDR3 is 16 amino acids long. Trimming cost V 8 bases and J 1 base; bases outside gene matches: 8. Germline V gene data show CDR1 as ENHRY and CDR2 as SYGVKD. The chain's CDR3 is CAIGDRVGSGANVLTF. CDR3 sequence (DNA): TGTGCCATCGGGGACAGAGTAGGGTCTGGGGCCAACGTCCTGACTTTC.

This clonotype was seen at least ten times. The rearrangement joins TRBV29-1 to TRBJ2-7, with D hard to call. V was trimmed by 5 bases and J by 2 bases, leaving 16 bases between them. This CDR3 spans 14 amino acids. CDR1 is SQVTM and CDR2 is ANQGSEA in the germline V gene. Here the CDR3 DNA reads TGCAGCGTTTATTTGTCAGCCAAACCCTACGAGCAGTACTTC. Its protein is CSVYLSAKPYEQYF.

This clonotype occurred many times. The chain has TRBV15 and TRBJ2-3, with 7 bases aligning to TRBD2. J gave up 2 bases and V 2 bases, and 4 bases lay outside the gene matches. CDR1 and CDR2 (germline): LNHNV, YYDKDF (reference sequence). The CDR3 totals 15 residues. The CDR3 here is CATSRWGTNTDTQYF. CDR3 DNA: TGTGCCACCAGCAGATGGGGGACTAACACAGATACGCAGTATTTT.

J is TRBJ2-7 and V is TRBV28; tentatively, D is TRBD1 (6 bases). V was trimmed by 3 bases and J by 2 bases, leaving 23 bases between them. The CDR3 has 18 amino acids. Germline V lookup: CDR1 MDHEN, CDR2 SYDVKM. CDR3 DNA sequence: TGTGCCAGCAGTTTCAGGGGTAAAATATCCCGGGGCACCTACGAGCAGTACTTC. Protein sequence: CASSFRGKISRGTYEQYF. The full variable domain, in which reference TRBV28 and TRBJ2-7 provide the parts outside the CDR3, is DVKVTQSSRYLVKRTGEKVFLECVQDMDHENMFWYRQDPGLGLRLIYFSYDVKMKEKGDIPEGYSVSREKKERFSLILESASTNQTSMYLCASSFRGKISRGTYEQYFGPGTRLTVT.

This clonotype was picked up many times. This chain uses TRBV28 with TRBJ2-7; D is possibly TRBD1 or TRBD2 (5 bases each). Germline V gene data show CDR1 as MDHEN and CDR2 as SYDVKM. Trimming removed 1 base from V and 0 bases from J, with 19 bases in between. The CDR3 sequence is 18 residues long. The CDR3 loop is CASSLYINYRDGSYEQYF. The CDR3 DNA is TGTGCCAGCAGTTTATACATCAACTACCGGGACGGCTCCTACGAGCAGTACTTC.

This clonotype was recorded many times. The chain recombines TRBV12-3 or TRBV12-4 with TRBJ2-1; perhaps D is TRBD1 or TRBD2 (5 bases each). The CDR3 runs 14 residues. The V end was cut by 6 bases, the J end by 6 bases, with 15 bases between. CDR3 nucleotide sequence: TGTGCCAGCAGGGTTGAGGTGGGGACCAATGAGCAGTTCTTC. It codes for CASRVEVGTNEQFF.

This clonotype was seen more than once but under ten times. The V gene is TRBV10-3, the J gene TRBJ2-3; 7 nucleotides line up with TRBD1. CDR3 length equals 14 residues. With 11 bases clipped from V and 3 bases from J, the junction kept 11 bases outside the gene matches. CDR1 is ENHRY, CDR2 SYGVKD, per germline. For the CDR3, the DNA is TGTGCCGTACGGGACAGCCCCTCGACAGATACGCAGTATTTT. Amino acids: CAVRDSPSTDTQYF.

Many counts were recorded for this clonotype. V gene TRBV12-3 or TRBV12-4 combines with J gene TRBJ2-5; D is uncertain. The V and J ends lost 3 bases and 0 bases respectively, with 5 bases between them. This CDR3 spans 13 amino acids. In DNA, the CDR3 is TGTGCCAGCAGTTTTAATAACCAAGAGACCCAGTACTTC. Protein: CASSFNNQETQYF.

Only a few counts were recorded for this clonotype. The chain carries TRBV20-1 and TRBJ2-5; 7 bases agree with TRBD2. The CDR3 extends over 14 amino acids. The germline gives CDR1 DFQATT, CDR2 SNEGSKA (reference sequence). V lost 4 bases and J lost 3; bases outside the gene matches: 8. The CDR3 sequence is CSAIAGAGEETQYF. The CDR3 coding sequence is TGCAGTGCTATAGCTGGGGCGGGGGAAGAGACCCAGTACTTC.

In its sample, this clonotype was seen many times. V gene TRBV10-3 combines with J gene TRBJ2-3; 7 bases agree with TRBD1. Germline CDR1 ENHRY, CDR2 SYGVKD. The trim removed 7 bases at V and 4 bases at J, leaving 8 bases unmatched. CDR3 size: 14 residues. CDR3 sequence (DNA): TGTGCCATCACCCGGACAGGTCCAGCAGATACGCAGTATTTT. Translating gives CAITRTGPADTQYF.

This clonotype has a count of ten or more. The CDR3 is CSARDTQPYEQYF. DNA of the CDR3: TGCAGTGCTAGAGATACCCAGCCCTACGAGCAGTACTTC. V is TRBV20-1 and J is TRBJ2-7, with D uncertain. V was shortened by 0 bases and J by 2 bases, with 8 bases between the two germline ends. The CDR3 length is 13 residues. Germline lookup yields CDR1 DFQATT and CDR2 SNEGSKA (reference sequence).

This clonotype was observed at least ten times. The chain uses TRBV10-3 and TRBJ2-1; possible D gene TRBD2, 5 bases. V lost 6 bases and J 0 bases, leaving 12 bases between the germline ends. CDR3 length: 15 residues. The germline V gene has CDR1 ENHRY and CDR2 SYGVKD. The CDR3 is CAISRGMSSYNEQFF. CDR3 sequence (DNA): TGTGCCATCAGCCGAGGGATGAGCTCCTACAATGAGCAGTTCTTC.

This clonotype was found many times. This sequence joins TRBV19 and TRBJ2-2, with a tentative D call TRBD1 (5 bases). The germline CDR1 and CDR2 sequences are LNHDA and SQIVND (reference sequence). There are 14 residues in the CDR3. V lost 1 base and J 7 bases, leaving 10 bases between the germline ends. For the CDR3, the DNA is TGTGCCAGTAGTATAGGGCCCAGGGTCGGGGAGCTGTTTTTT. It encodes CASSIGPRVGELFF.

This clonotype has at least ten counts. The V call is TRBV29-1, the J call TRBJ2-1, with TRBD2 matching over 8 bases. Trimming at V came to 4 bases and at J to 6 bases, leaving 8 bases not matched to a gene. The V gene's germline CDR1 is SQVTM and CDR2 ANQGSEA. CDR3 size: 14 residues. The CDR3 reads CSVAREALSNEQFF. The CDR3 DNA reads as TGCAGCGTTGCGCGGGAGGCCTTATCCAATGAGCAGTTCTTC.

There are many counts of this clonotype. The chain joins TRBV20-1 to TRBJ2-3; unclear D gene. Trimming removed 5 bases at V and 4 bases at J, with 10 bases between. CDR1 is DFQATT, CDR2 SNEGSKA, per germline (reference sequence). There are 12 residues in the CDR3. CDR3 coding DNA: TGCAGTGCTCCTATGTCACCAGATACGCAGTATTTT. Protein sequence: CSAPMSPDTQYF.

In its sample, this clonotype was seen many times. This rearrangement joins TRBV5-1 to TRBJ2-3; D remains ambiguous. Germline V lookup: CDR1 SGHRS, CDR2 YFSETQ. The CDR3 is made up of 15 amino acids. V was trimmed by 2 bases and J by 0 bases, leaving 10 bases between them. CDR3 protein: CASSFLAASTDTQYF. In DNA form, the CDR3 reads TGCGCCAGCAGCTTCCTGGCAGCTAGCACAGATACGCAGTATTTT.

This clonotype appeared a few times. V is TRBV29-1 and J is TRBJ2-2; D is possibly TRBD2 (5 bases). CDR1 SQVTM and CDR2 ANQGSEA come from the germline V gene. CDR3 length: 14 amino acids. V lost 3 bases and J lost 0, with 8 bases in between. CDR3 sequence: CSVDGVSNTGELFF. The CDR3 DNA is TGCAGCGTTGACGGGGTCTCGAACACCGGGGAGCTGTTTTTT.

This clonotype was detected many times. The chain carries TRBV10-3 and TRBJ2-1; D is ambiguous. V was pared by 10 bases and J by 0 bases, with 16 bases between. This CDR3 spans 15 amino acids. From germline, CDR1 is ENHRY and CDR2 SYGVKD. This CDR3 is CATTSDPLSYNEQFF. The CDR3 DNA is TGTGCCACCACCTCCGACCCGCTCTCCTACAATGAGCAGTTCTTC.